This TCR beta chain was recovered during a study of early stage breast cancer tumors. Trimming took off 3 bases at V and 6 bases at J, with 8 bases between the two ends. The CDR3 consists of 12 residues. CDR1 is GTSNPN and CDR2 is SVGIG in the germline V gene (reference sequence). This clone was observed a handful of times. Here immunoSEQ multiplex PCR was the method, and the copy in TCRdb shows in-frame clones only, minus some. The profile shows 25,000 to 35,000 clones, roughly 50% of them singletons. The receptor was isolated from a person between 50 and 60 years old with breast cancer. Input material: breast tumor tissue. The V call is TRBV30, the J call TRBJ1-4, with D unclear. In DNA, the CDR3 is TGTGCCTGGAGGTTTGCTGATGAAAAACTGTTTTTT. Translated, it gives CAWRFADEKLFF.